These 28 T cell receptor beta chains originate from one sample sequenced in a study of blood T cell repertoires in COVID-19. The data were produced by immunoSEQ multiplex PCR, yet TCRdb's version contains in-frame clones alone and is incomplete. The sample yields 85,000 to 100,000 clones, about nine tenths seen once. The sequenced sample consisted of peripheral blood. These receptors all stem from a man in his fifties or sixties with active or convalescent COVID-19.

The chain carries TRBV19 and TRBJ1-2; 9 bases line up with TRBD1. The CDR3 totals 15 residues. V lost 4 bases, J lost 8 bases, and 11 bases stayed unmatched. CDR1 LNHDA and CDR2 SQIVND come from the germline V gene (reference sequence). CDR3 residues: CASSSHRDRDRGYTF. The CDR3 DNA reads TGTGCCAGTAGTAGCCACCGGGACAGGGACCGAGGCTACACCTTC.

The V gene is TRBV10-3, the J gene TRBJ1-6; possibly TRBD1 for D (5 bases). The germline V gene has CDR1 ENHRY and CDR2 SYGVKD. The CDR3 sequence is 17 residues long. The germline V and J ends were trimmed by 6 bases and 7 bases, with 22 bases remaining between them. The CDR3 DNA is TGTGCCATCAGCTATAACCCGGGAGGCAGGGCCAATTCACCCCTCCACTTT. Protein product: CAISYNPGGRANSPLHF.

The chain is built from TRBV24-1 and TRBJ2-7; 7 bases agree with TRBD2. Unmatched junction bases numbered 11, after V lost 3 bases and J lost 4 bases. Germline assignment: CDR1 KGHDR and CDR2 SFDVKD. This CDR3 has 16 amino acids. CDR3 residues: CATSDVGGTNLYEQYF. The CDR3 nucleotides read TGTGCCACCAGTGATGTCGGGGGGACGAATCTTTACGAGCAGTACTTC.

The rearrangement uses TRBV28 and TRBJ1-6, with D perhaps matching TRBD1 (6 bases). The CDR3 spans 15 residues. Germline values: CDR1 MDHEN, CDR2 SYDVKM. V lost 6 bases to trimming and J lost 3 bases, with 12 bases between them. This CDR3 is CASSRGQSYNSPLHF. CDR3 nucleotides: TGTGCCAGCAGCCGCGGACAGAGCTATAATTCACCCCTCCACTTT.

The chain has TRBV18 and TRBJ2-5; D might be TRBD2 (6 bases). The V end was cut by 0 bases, the J end by 6 bases, with 14 bases between. The CDR3 extends over 15 amino acids. Germline CDR1 is KGHSH and CDR2 is LQKENI. The CDR3 loop reads CASSPPGGVRKTQYF. The CDR3 nucleotides are TGTGCCAGCTCACCACCGGGCGGGGTCAGGAAGACCCAGTACTTC.

The V and J genes are TRBV30 and TRBJ1-6, with a weak D call TRBD1 (5 bases). Trimming removed 1 base from V and 2 bases from J, with 15 bases in between. Looked up from germline, CDR1 is GTSNPN and CDR2 is SVGIG (reference sequence). This CDR3 has 17 residues. The chain's CDR3 is CAWSAGGGLAYNSPLHF. The CDR3 nucleotides read TGTGCCTGGAGTGCTGGGGGGGGACTAGCCTATAATTCACCCCTCCACTTT.

This chain links TRBV12-3 or TRBV12-4 with TRBJ2-5; D might be TRBD2 (6 bases). Trimming removed 6 bases at V and 4 bases at J, with 9 bases between. The CDR3 is 12 residues long. CDR3 nucleotides: TGTGCCAGCAGCCACGGGGGAGAGACCCAGTACTTC. Translated: CASSHGGETQYF.

The chain couples TRBV19 to TRBJ2-5; maybe TRBD2 (6 bases). The germline CDR1 and CDR2 sequences are LNHDA and SQIVND (reference sequence). This CDR3 has 12 residues. V was pared by 7 bases and J by 5 bases, with 11 bases between. This chain's CDR3 is CASTGRGETQYF. The CDR3 coding sequence is TGTGCCAGTACCGGGCGGGGCGAGACCCAGTACTTC.

The chain uses TRBV28 and TRBJ1-2; TRBD1 matches at 8 bases. Looked up from germline, CDR1 is MDHEN and CDR2 is SYDVKM. V was clipped by 4 bases and J by 7 bases; unmatched bases: 5. The length of the CDR3 is 13 residues. CDR3 bases: TGTGCCAGCAGTTCGCAGGGGGCTGGTGGCTACACCTTC. Translation gives CASSSQGAGGYTF.

This sequence joins TRBV27 and TRBJ1-1; maybe TRBD1 (6 bases). Trimming cost V 7 bases and J 5 bases, with 17 bases left between them. Germline CDR1 MNHEY, CDR2 SMNVEV (reference sequence). CDR3 size: 14 residues. CDR3 in DNA: TGTGCCAGCACCCTTAGGGGGGGTGGGACTGAAGCTTTCTTT. Amino acids: CASTLRGGGTEAFF.

The rearrangement joins TRBV6-6 to TRBJ1-4; no firm D call. From germline, CDR1 is MNHNY and CDR2 SVGAGI (reference sequence). CDR3 length: 16 residues. Trimming took 0 bases from V and 5 from J, leaving 13 bases between them. CDR3 sequence reads: CASSYSARSENEKLFF. CDR3 DNA: TGTGCCAGCAGTTACTCTGCGCGAAGCGAAAATGAAAAACTGTTTTTT.

This chain uses TRBV10-1 with TRBJ1-1; no definite D call. The V end was cut by 5 bases, the J end by 5 bases, with 12 bases between. This CDR3 is 13 amino acids long. The germline V gene encodes CDR1 WNHNN and CDR2 SYGVQD (reference sequence). CDR3 amino acids: CASSLVGWTEAFF. CDR3 DNA: TGCGCCAGCAGTCTAGTTGGATGGACTGAAGCTTTCTTT.

The chain joins TRBV7-2 to TRBJ2-7; TRBD2 matches 8 bases. With V trimmed by 4 bases and J by 3 bases, 11 bases remained unmatched. The CDR3 has 16 residues. Germline V gene data show CDR1 as SGHTA and CDR2 as FQGNSA. The CDR3 DNA follows: TGTGCCAGCAGCTCAAAGTTAGCGGGGTGGATCTACGAGCAGTACTTC. The encoded protein is CASSSKLAGWIYEQYF. Full variable domain (rest looked up from reference TRBV7-2 and TRBJ2-7): GAGVSQSPSNKVTEKGKDVELRCDPISGHTALYWYRQSLGQGLEFLIYFQGNSAPDKSGLPSDRFSAERTGGSVSTLTIQRTQQEDSAVYLCASSSKLAGWIYEQYFGPGTRLTVT.

The chain combines TRBV5-1 with TRBJ1-2; 11 nucleotides align to TRBD1. V dropped 3 bases and J dropped 3; count of bases not matched to a gene: 4. Germline CDR1 SGHRS, CDR2 YFSETQ. This CDR3 has 15 amino acids. CDR3 DNA: TGCGCCAGCAGCTGGGGGACAGGGGGAGACTATGGCTACACCTTC. Translated: CASSWGTGGDYGYTF.

This clone occurred once. The chain links TRBV28 to TRBJ2-1, with TRBD1 matching 10 bases. The CDR3 runs to 20 residues. CDR1 MDHEN and CDR2 SYDVKM come from the germline V gene. V gave up 8 bases and J gave up 8 bases; unmatched junction bases: 27. CDR3: CASPPSLLVVEGQGTDEQFF. CDR3 nucleotide sequence: TGTGCCAGCCCCCCCAGTTTGTTAGTAGTCGAGGGACAGGGGACCGATGAGCAGTTCTTC. The whole variable domain, filled in from reference TRBV28 and TRBJ2-1, reads DVKVTQSSRYLVKRTGEKVFLECVQDMDHENMFWYRQDPGLGLRLIYFSYDVKMKEKGDIPEGYSVSREKKERFSLILESASTNQTSMYLCASPPSLLVVEGQGTDEQFFGPGTRLTVL.

The chain carries TRBV5-1 and TRBJ2-7, with D perhaps TRBD1 (6 bases). The CDR3 covers 13 residues. Germline V CDR1 and CDR2: SGHRS, YFSETQ. The ends were cut back, 4 bases at V and 2 bases at J, with 10 bases in the middle. CDR3 nucleotides: TGCGCCAGCAGCCCCCGGGACACCTACGAGCAGTACTTC. It is translated as CASSPRDTYEQYF.

The chain recombines TRBV10-3 with TRBJ2-7; 9 bases map to TRBD2. The CDR3 sequence is 14 residues long. The junction had 4 bases not matched to a gene; V was cut back by 3 bases and J by 4 bases. The germline V gene encodes CDR1 ENHRY and CDR2 SYGVKD. The CDR3 protein is CAISDSGSGYEQYF. The CDR3 DNA is TGTGCCATCAGTGATAGCGGGAGCGGGTACGAGCAGTACTTC.

V usage is TRBV4-3 and J usage is TRBJ1-3; D unclear. The V end was cut by 1 base, the J end by 3 bases, with 13 bases between. The CDR3 has 16 amino acids. Germline CDR1 and CDR2: LGHNA and YSLEER. CDR3 amino acids: CASSQGVGSLGNTIYF. The CDR3 bases are TGCGCCAGCAGCCAAGGGGTAGGGAGCCTTGGAAACACCATATATTTT.

The V gene is TRBV28, the J gene TRBJ1-1, with 12 bases aligning to TRBD1. Germline CDR1 and CDR2: MDHEN and SYDVKM. The CDR3 spans 19 residues. V trimming: 3 bases; J trimming: 0 bases; junction bases outside the gene matches: 11. DNA of the CDR3: TGTGCCAGCAGTTTCCGACCCGGGACAGGGGGCCTCCTGAACACTGAAGCTTTCTTT. Protein sequence: CASSFRPGTGGLLNTEAFF. Together with reference TRBV28 and TRBJ1-1, the CDR3 gives the full variable domain: DVKVTQSSRYLVKRTGEKVFLECVQDMDHENMFWYRQDPGLGLRLIYFSYDVKMKEKGDIPEGYSVSREKKERFSLILESASTNQTSMYLCASSFRPGTGGLLNTEAFFGQGTRLTVV.

CDR3 bases: TGTGCCAGCAGCTTGAAGGGGGGGTCCTACAATGAGCAGTTCTTC. It translates to CASSLKGGSYNEQFF. This sequence joins TRBV5-6 and TRBJ2-1; maybe TRBD2 (7 bases). Germline V CDR1 and CDR2: SGHDT, YYEEEE. Between the trimmed V and J ends, which lost 1 base and 1 base, there was a span of 9 bases. The CDR3 is made up of 15 amino acids.

This chain links TRBV2 with TRBJ2-1, with 11 bases that match TRBD2. Germline V CDR1 and CDR2: SNHLY, FYNNEI. The CDR3 extends over 15 amino acids. Losses at the gene ends were 2 bases for V and 3 bases for J; bases not matched to a gene: 0. The CDR3 DNA reads TGTGCCAGCAGTGAACTAGCGGGGGGCTACAATGAGCAGTTCTTC. Translated: CASSELAGGYNEQFF.

This chain links TRBV28 with TRBJ1-2; 12 bases fit TRBD1. CDR1 MDHEN and CDR2 SYDVKM come from the germline V gene. V lost 6 bases, J lost 7 bases, and 18 bases stayed unmatched. The CDR3 extends over 18 amino acids. DNA for the CDR3: TGTGCCAGCAGGGGGACAGGGGGCGCTTCTGGCGCTGTCGGTGGCTACACCTTC. Its protein is CASRGTGGASGAVGGYTF.

The chain uses TRBV5-5 and TRBJ1-1; no reliable D call. This CDR3 is 17 amino acids long. Trimming cost V 4 bases and J 0 bases, with 19 bases left between them. Germline values: CDR1 SGHKS, CDR2 YYEKEE (reference sequence). CDR3 bases: TGTGCCAGCAGCCCGACTCGCGCCAATGCCATGAACACTGAAGCTTTCTTT. Protein product: CASSPTRANAMNTEAFF.

The chain employs TRBV29-1 and TRBJ2-3, with TRBD2 matching over 7 bases. The length of the CDR3 is 14 residues. V shed 7 bases and J 0 bases; nucleotides not matched to a gene: 7. Germline CDR1 and CDR2: SQVTM and ANQGSEA. The CDR3 spells CSAQGLTSTDTQYF. CDR3 bases: TGCAGCGCCCAGGGACTAACGAGCACAGATACGCAGTATTTT.

This chain connects TRBV12-5 to TRBJ2-1; 8 positions match TRBD1. Germline V gene sequence: CDR1 LGHNT, CDR2 FRNRAP. The trim removed 5 bases at V and 3 bases at J, leaving 6 bases unmatched. This CDR3 has 15 amino acids. The CDR3 nucleotides read TGTGCTAGTGGTGGATCCGGGACAGGCTACAATGAGCAGTTCTTC. It specifies CASGGSGTGYNEQFF. Variable domain in full (rest from reference TRBV12-5 and TRBJ2-1): DARVTQTPRHKVTEMGQEVTMRCQPILGHNTVFWYRQTMMQGLELLAYFRNRAPLDDSGMPKDRFSAEMPDATLATLKIQPSEPRDSAVYFCASGGSGTGYNEQFFGPGTRLTVL.

This chain connects TRBV7-2 to TRBJ1-6; D is possibly TRBD1 (6 bases). Looked up from germline, CDR1 is SGHTA and CDR2 is FQGNSA. This CDR3 is 15 amino acids long. V was cut by 1 base and J by 6 bases, with 10 bases left in between. CDR3 nucleotide sequence: TGTGCCAGCAGCTTAGATTGGGACACTAATTCACCCCTCCACTTT. Protein: CASSLDWDTNSPLHF.

The rearrangement uses TRBV20-1 and TRBJ1-1; D gene ambiguous. This CDR3 comprises 11 residues. Germline CDR1 and CDR2: DFQATT and SNEGSKA (reference sequence). CDR3: CSPRSNTEAFF. CDR3 coding DNA: TGCAGCCCGCGCTCGAACACTGAAGCTTTCTTT.

CDR3 DNA: TGTGCCATCAGTGAGTCGCGGGACAGGGGGGACAATGAGCAGTTCTTC. As protein: CAISESRDRGDNEQFF. The chain uses TRBV10-3 and TRBJ2-1; 11 nucleotides align to TRBD1. Germline-derived CDR1 and CDR2 are ENHRY and SYGVKD. The junction had 3 bases not matched to a gene; V was cut back by 0 bases and J by 5 bases. CDR3 length equals 16 residues.